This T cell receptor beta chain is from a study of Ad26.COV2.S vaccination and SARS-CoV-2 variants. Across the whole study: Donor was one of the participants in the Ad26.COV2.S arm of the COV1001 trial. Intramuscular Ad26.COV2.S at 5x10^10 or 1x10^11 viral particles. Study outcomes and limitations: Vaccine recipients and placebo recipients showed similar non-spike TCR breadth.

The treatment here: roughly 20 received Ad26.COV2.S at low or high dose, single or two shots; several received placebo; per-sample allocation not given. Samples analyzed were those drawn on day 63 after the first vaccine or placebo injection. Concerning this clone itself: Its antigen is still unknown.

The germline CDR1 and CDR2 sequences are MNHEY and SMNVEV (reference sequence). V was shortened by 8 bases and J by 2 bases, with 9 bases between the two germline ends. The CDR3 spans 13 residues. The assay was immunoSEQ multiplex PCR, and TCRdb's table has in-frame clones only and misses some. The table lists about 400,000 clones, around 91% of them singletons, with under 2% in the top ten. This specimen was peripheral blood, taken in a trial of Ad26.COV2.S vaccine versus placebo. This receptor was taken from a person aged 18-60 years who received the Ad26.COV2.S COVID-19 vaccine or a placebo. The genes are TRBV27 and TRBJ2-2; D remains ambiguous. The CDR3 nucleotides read TGTGCCAGCTCCACGGACAACACCGGGGAGCTGTTTTTT. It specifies CASSTDNTGELFF.